These 32 T cell receptor beta chains were all obtained from the same sample, sequenced in a study of vaccination effects on CD4 cells after COVID-19. Using viral peptide pools, the ViraFEST assay grew out antigen-specific CD4+ T cells prior to sequencing. Subsequent to a culture period of 10 days, CD4+ T cells were isolated. No cognate antigen is known for these TCRs. Repertoires were generated with immunoSEQ multiplex PCR, while TCRdb's copy carries only in-frame clones and drops some. The sample shows tens of thousands of clones, 74% of them seen only once. The sample was CD4+ T cells from PBMCs cultured with HCoV-229E spike peptides, taken before COVID-19 vaccination. The receptors come from a human donor who received a COVID-19 vaccine.

This clone was counted once. The rearrangement links TRBV5-1 to TRBJ2-5; 10 bases are shared with TRBD2. Unmatched junction bases numbered 8, after V lost 4 bases and J lost 5 bases. The CDR3 is 15 residues long. Per the germline V gene, CDR1 is SGHRS and CDR2 is YFSETQ. CDR3 residues: CASSLSGGAVETQYF. Here the CDR3 DNA reads TGCGCCAGCAGCCTAAGCGGGGGGGCGGTGGAGACCCAGTACTTC.

The chain combines TRBV4-1 with TRBJ2-2; the D is unclear. V was pared by 3 bases and J by 7 bases, with 6 bases between. CDR3 length: 12 residues. Germline assignment: CDR1 MGHRA and CDR2 YSYEKL. In DNA, the CDR3 is TGCGCCAGCAGCCACAGAGGCGGGGAGCTGTTTTTT. Protein product: CASSHRGGELFF.

This clone was seen a single time. This chain links TRBV3-1 (or the pseudogene TRBV3-2) with TRBJ1-6; D perhaps matches TRBD1 (5 bases). CDR1 is LGHDT, CDR2 YNNKEL, per germline (reference sequence). V lost 4 bases to trimming and J lost 3 bases, with 16 bases between them. The CDR3 covers 17 residues. In DNA form, the CDR3 reads TGTGCCAGCAGCCGGGACGGTCGAGACTTCTATAATTCACCCCTCCACTTT. It codes for CASSRDGRDFYNSPLHF.

This clone was recorded a few times. This chain links TRBV6-6 with TRBJ2-2, with D uncertain. V gave up 0 bases and J gave up 6 bases, with 11 bases separating them. Looked up from germline, CDR1 is MNHNY and CDR2 is SVGAGI (reference sequence). CDR3 length: 15 residues. The CDR3 loop reads CASSYSRPSSGELFF. The CDR3 region has the DNA TGTGCCAGCAGTTACTCGCGTCCGTCCTCCGGGGAGCTGTTTTTT.

The gene calls are TRBV12-3 or TRBV12-4 and TRBJ2-1; D possibly corresponds to TRBD2 (5 bases). The length of the CDR3 is 11 residues. The V end lost 5 bases, the J end lost 15 bases, and 14 bases lay between the germline ends. The CDR3 coding sequence is TGTGCCAGCAGTCCACTAGGTCACCGGTTCTTC. This gives the protein CASSPLGHRFF.

Of note for this clone: Germline is not matched at one junction end, which may reflect a read error. The chain combines TRBV27 with TRBJ1-5; TRBD1 might be the D (6 bases). Germline values: CDR1 MNHEY, CDR2 SMNVEV (reference sequence). The length of the CDR3 is 15 residues. The CDR3 here is CASSVSGVGNQPQHF. CDR3 bases: TGTGCCAGCAGTGTATCAGGGGTTGGCAATCAGCCCCAGCATTTT.

CDR3 residues: CASSPRDRHNSPLHF. Written as DNA, the CDR3 is TGTGCCAGCAGCCCCCGGGACAGACATAATTCACCCCTCCACTTT. This chain joins TRBV7-2 and TRBJ1-6; 7 bases are shared with TRBD1. The CDR3 consists of 15 residues. V shed 5 bases, J shed 5 bases, and the junction held 6 bases outside the gene matches. Per germline, CDR1 SGHTA and CDR2 FQGNSA.

This chain uses TRBV6-6 with TRBJ2-5, with unresolved D. Germline V gene lookup returns CDR1 MNHNY and CDR2 SVGAGI (reference sequence). CDR3 length equals 16 residues. Trimming cost V 6 bases and J 1 base, with 18 bases left between them. In DNA form, the CDR3 reads TGTGCCAGCAGCCGCTCCCGACCCGCCCTCCAAGAGACCCAGTACTTC. This sequence encodes CASSRSRPALQETQYF.

The chain employs TRBV6-5 and TRBJ2-7; TRBD2 is a possible D gene (6 bases). V was cut by 6 bases and J by 3 bases, with 15 bases left in between. Germline V gene data show CDR1 as MNHEY and CDR2 as SVGAGI. The CDR3 is 14 amino acids. In DNA, the CDR3 is TGTGCCAGCAGCTCCCCCCGTAGCGGCTACGAGCAGTACGTC. Translation: CASSSPRSGYEQYV.

V gene TRBV3-1 (or the pseudogene TRBV3-2) combines with J gene TRBJ1-3, with unresolved D. Trimming took off 7 bases at V and 4 bases at J, with 11 bases between the two ends. There are 13 residues in the CDR3. Germline values: CDR1 LGHDT, CDR2 YNNKEL (reference sequence). CDR3 DNA sequence: TGTGCCAGCAAATTGGCTGGGGGAAACACCATATATTTT. As protein: CASKLAGGNTIYF.

The chain joins TRBV6-4 to TRBJ1-4, with D perhaps TRBD1 (5 bases). The CDR3 covers 13 residues. Germline assignment: CDR1 MRHNA and CDR2 SNTAGT. The V end was cut by 6 bases, the J end by 6 bases, with 11 bases between. CDR3 region: CASRTDRYEKLFF. CDR3 in DNA: TGTGCCAGCAGGACCGACAGATATGAAAAACTGTTTTTT.

This clone has only one observation. The gene calls are TRBV18 and TRBJ1-1; 8 bases match TRBD1. The CDR3 consists of 13 residues. Germline lookup yields CDR1 KGHSH and CDR2 LQKENI. With V trimmed by 5 bases and J by 5 bases, 4 bases remained unmatched. The CDR3 sequence: CASSYQGATEAFF. DNA of the CDR3: TGTGCCAGCTCATATCAGGGGGCGACTGAAGCTTTCTTT.

The rearrangement links TRBV12-3 or TRBV12-4 to TRBJ2-3; 7 bases align to TRBD2. This CDR3 has 13 amino acids. The V gene end was trimmed by 6 bases and the J gene end by 2 bases; junction bases not matched to a gene: 2. The CDR3 protein is CASSRDYTDTQYF. As DNA, the CDR3 is TGTGCCAGCAGCCGGGACTACACAGATACGCAGTATTTT.

The rearrangement joins TRBV5-1 to TRBJ2-5; D is unresolved. Germline V gene data show CDR1 as SGHRS and CDR2 as YFSETQ. CDR3 length equals 15 residues. The V gene lost 1 base and the J gene lost 1 base, with 11 bases spanning the gap. The CDR3 sequence is CASSLRQNPQETQYF. The CDR3 DNA is TGCGCCAGCAGCTTGAGACAAAACCCCCAAGAGACCCAGTACTTC.

J is TRBJ2-3 and V is TRBV27, with a possible D match to TRBD1 (5 bases). Trimming took off 8 bases at V and 5 bases at J, with 14 bases between the two ends. The CDR3 runs 13 residues. The germline CDR1 and CDR2 sequences are MNHEY and SMNVEV (reference sequence). CDR3 coding DNA: TGTGCCAGCGCCTTCAAGGGGAAAGATACGCAGTATTTT. As protein: CASAFKGKDTQYF.

The V gene is TRBV10-3, the J gene TRBJ2-5, with D possibly matching TRBD2 (7 bases). The ends were cut back, 5 bases at V and 1 base at J, with 14 bases in the middle. The CDR3 contains 15 residues. CDR1 is ENHRY and CDR2 is SYGVKD in the germline V gene. The CDR3 sequence is CAISLRGGGQETQYF. The CDR3 DNA reads as TGTGCCATCAGTTTAAGGGGGGGTGGCCAAGAGACCCAGTACTTC.

The chain has TRBV5-1 and TRBJ2-5; D possibly corresponds to TRBD2 (5 bases). The CDR3 is made up of 14 amino acids. CDR1 SGHRS and CDR2 YFSETQ come from the germline V gene. The ends were cut back, 0 bases at V and 5 bases at J, with 11 bases in the middle. In DNA form, the CDR3 reads TGCGCCAGCAGCTTGGGGACTTCCATGGAGACCCAGTACTTC. This translates into CASSLGTSMETQYF.

This sequence joins TRBV27 and TRBJ2-3, with 7 nucleotides matching TRBD1. Per the germline V gene, CDR1 is MNHEY and CDR2 is SMNVEV (reference sequence). The CDR3 covers 16 residues. With 4 bases clipped from V and 4 bases from J, the junction kept 11 bases outside the gene matches. The CDR3 DNA follows: TGTGCCAGCAGTTCACTACCTCCTCAGGGGGCAGATACGCAGTATTTT. Translation: CASSSLPPQGADTQYF.

This rearrangement joins TRBV6-6 to TRBJ2-7; TRBD1 matches at 8 bases. This CDR3 has 13 amino acids. Germline V gene lookup returns CDR1 MNHNY and CDR2 SVGAGI (reference sequence). Trimming took 4 bases from V and 9 from J; bases not matched to a gene: 8. The CDR3 region is CASSSGQGGGQYV. The CDR3 bases are TGTGCCAGCAGTTCCGGACAGGGAGGAGGGCAGTACGTC.

The chain combines TRBV12-5 with TRBJ1-3; perhaps TRBD1 as D (6 bases). CDR3 length: 17 amino acids. Germline V CDR1 and CDR2: LGHNT, FRNRAP. V shed 5 bases and J shed 0 bases, with 17 bases lying between them. DNA for the CDR3: TGTGCTAGTGGTACAAGGACAGCCTTCCACTCTGGAAACACCATATATTTT. Protein product: CASGTRTAFHSGNTIYF.

The rearrangement joins TRBV12-5 to TRBJ2-3, with no clear D. Germline V gene lookup returns CDR1 LGHNT and CDR2 FRNRAP. The CDR3 runs to 18 residues. Between the trimmed V and J ends, which lost 2 bases and 4 bases, there was a span of 22 bases. The CDR3 coding sequence is TGTGCTAGTGGTTTGACCCAGGACGGTCTTATTAGGGCAGATACGCAGTATTTT. Encoded protein: CASGLTQDGLIRADTQYF.

The J gene is TRBJ1-1, the V gene TRBV5-1; 7 bases match TRBD1. This CDR3 has 16 residues. J was trimmed by 3 bases and V by 4 bases; bases with no gene match: 12. Germline V CDR1 and CDR2: SGHRS, YFSETQ. CDR3 coding DNA: TGCGCCAGCAGCGCCGAGCGAGGGGGCGCGGACACTGAAGCTTTCTTT. Translating it yields CASSAERGGADTEAFF.

This clone was detected only once. The chain carries TRBV5-5 and TRBJ1-2; TRBD1 matches 7 bases. CDR1 and CDR2 (germline): SGHKS, YYEKEE (reference sequence). The CDR3 is made up of 15 amino acids. After removal of 4 bases from V and 4 bases from J, the junction contained 10 bases not matched to a gene. CDR3 region: CASSATGQLAYGYTF. CDR3 in DNA: TGTGCCAGCAGCGCAACGGGACAGCTTGCCTATGGCTACACCTTC.

The DNA for the CDR3 is TGCGCCAGCAGCCAAGGGGGCAGGGGCGAAAACACCATATATTTT. Protein: CASSQGGRGENTIYF. This chain links TRBV4-3 with TRBJ1-3, with a possible D match to TRBD1 (6 bases). The V gene's germline CDR1 is LGHNA and CDR2 YSLEER. The CDR3 runs 15 residues. The V gene lost 1 base and the J gene lost 6 bases, with 13 bases spanning the gap.

In this sample, this clone turned up a few times. The V call is TRBV28, the J call TRBJ1-1; 7 bases agree with TRBD1. CDR1 is MDHEN and CDR2 is SYDVKM in the germline V gene. The CDR3 length is 15 residues. V was pared by 8 bases and J by 2 bases, with 11 bases of the junction left unmatched. The CDR3 region is CASQLDRRYNTEAFF. The CDR3 DNA reads TGTGCCAGCCAATTGGACAGGCGATACAACACTGAAGCTTTCTTT.

In this sample, this clone turned up a few times. V usage is TRBV24-1 and J usage is TRBJ2-2, with TRBD1 matching over 7 bases. The CDR3 length is 15 residues. From germline, CDR1 is KGHDR and CDR2 SFDVKD. The trim removed 3 bases at V and 7 bases at J, leaving 7 bases unmatched. The CDR3 DNA reads as TGTGCCACCAGTGATGCCCGACAGGGCCTCGGGGAGCTGTTTTTT. Residues: CATSDARQGLGELFF.

This rearrangement joins TRBV7-7 to TRBJ2-5; 8 nucleotides align to TRBD1. The V gene end was trimmed by 4 bases and the J gene end by 4 bases; junction bases not matched to a gene: 8. The length of the CDR3 is 15 residues. CDR1 and CDR2 (germline): SSHAT, FNYEAQ (reference sequence). The CDR3 spells CASSSQGARGETQYF. The DNA of the CDR3 is TGTGCCAGCAGCTCCCAGGGGGCCCGGGGAGAGACCCAGTACTTC.

The rearrangement links TRBV15 to TRBJ1-1; D is ambiguous. The CDR3 is 15 residues long. Germline loops: CDR1 LNHNV, CDR2 YYDKDF (reference sequence). V was clipped by 3 bases and J by 1 base, with 12 bases between them. The DNA of the CDR3 is TGTGCCACCAGCAGGGGGTGGTCGAGGAACACTGAAGCTTTCTTT. Amino acid sequence: CATSRGWSRNTEAFF.

The chain links TRBV3-1 (or the pseudogene TRBV3-2) to TRBJ2-2; perhaps TRBD1 as D (5 bases). CDR1 and CDR2 (germline): LGHDT, YNNKEL (reference sequence). CDR3 length: 14 residues. Trimming stripped 3 bases from V and 5 bases from J, with 10 bases between. Here the CDR3 reads CASSHQGWTGELFF. CDR3 bases: TGTGCCAGCAGCCACCAGGGATGGACCGGGGAGCTGTTTTTT.

The chain combines TRBV5-6 with TRBJ1-6, with D unclear. Trimming stripped 2 bases from V and 0 bases from J, with 9 bases between. CDR3 length: 16 amino acids. Germline V gene data show CDR1 as SGHDT and CDR2 as YYEEEE. CDR3: CASSFLPSSYNSPLHF. In DNA form, the CDR3 reads TGTGCCAGCAGCTTCCTCCCCAGCTCCTATAATTCACCCCTCCACTTT.

This sequence joins TRBV28 and TRBJ2-4, with 8 bases identical to TRBD1. CDR3 length: 14 residues. Per germline, CDR1 MDHEN and CDR2 SYDVKM. V lost 6 bases, J lost 8 bases, and 9 bases stayed unmatched. This CDR3 reads CASSGQGGTDIQYF. For the CDR3, the DNA is TGTGCCAGCAGCGGACAGGGCGGTACGGACATTCAGTACTTC.

This clone was counted between two and nine times. V gene TRBV6-2 or TRBV6-3 combines with J gene TRBJ2-2; TRBD1 matches at 8 bases. J gave up 7 bases and V 5 bases, and 12 bases lay outside the gene matches. Germline assignment: CDR1 MNHEY and CDR2 SVGEGT. This CDR3 region has 16 residues. DNA for the CDR3: TGTGCCAGCAGTCCCCGGGCAGGGGGCTTTAACGGGGAGCTGTTTTTT. Translated: CASSPRAGGFNGELFF.